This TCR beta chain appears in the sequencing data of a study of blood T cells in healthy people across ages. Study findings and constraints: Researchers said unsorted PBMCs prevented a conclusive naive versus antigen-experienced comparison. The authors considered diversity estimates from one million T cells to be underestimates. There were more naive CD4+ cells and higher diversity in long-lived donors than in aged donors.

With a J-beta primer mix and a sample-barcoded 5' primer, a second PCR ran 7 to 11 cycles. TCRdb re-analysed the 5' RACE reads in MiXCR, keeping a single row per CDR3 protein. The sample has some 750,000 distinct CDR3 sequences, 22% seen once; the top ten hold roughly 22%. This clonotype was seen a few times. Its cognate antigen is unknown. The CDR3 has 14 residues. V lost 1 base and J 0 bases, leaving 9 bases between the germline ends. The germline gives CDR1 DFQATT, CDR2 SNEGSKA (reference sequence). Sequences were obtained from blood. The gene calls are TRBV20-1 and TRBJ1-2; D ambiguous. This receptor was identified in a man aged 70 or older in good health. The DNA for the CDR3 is TGCAGTGCTAGAGGGACCAGGACTAACTATGGCTACACCTTC. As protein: CSARGTRTNYGYTF.